The rows below give T cell receptor beta chains drawn from one sample of a study of technical replicates of blood from a few donors. The data were produced by immunoSEQ multiplex PCR, yet TCRdb's version contains in-frame clones alone and is incomplete. The table shows more than 65,000 clones, with 85% to 95% occurring only once. The sequenced material came from T cells isolated from PBMCs. Receptors originate from a human donor in good health. Both conserved end residues are part of each CDR3. D genes are given only for firm matches. Where a row states a size, it is once, few, many or the class of an expanded clone; other rows omit it.

>NA|TRBD1|TRBV11-2|TRBJ1-2
TGTGCCAGCAGCGGGACAGGCTATGGCTACACCTTC
CASSGTGYGYTF
>NA|TRBD1|TRBV5-1|TRBJ2-1
TGCGCCAGCAGCGTCCCCGGACAGGTGTACAATGAGCAGTTCTTC
CASSVPGQVYNEQFF
>NA|NA|TRBV29-1|TRBJ1-2
TGCAGCGGGGGGGTAGGCAGGGAGTATGGCTACACCTTC
CSGGVGREYGYTF
>NA|NA|TRBV21-1|TRBJ1-5
TGTGCCAGCCTGGGGACAGGAATTAGGACCCAGCATTTT
CASLGTGIRTQHF
>once|NA|TRBV7-2|TRBJ2-1
TGTGCCAGCAGCTCGGACAGGGGCGGGGGGAATGAGCAGTTCTTC
CASSSDRGGGNEQFF
>NA|NA|TRBV27|TRBJ1-4
TGTGCCAGCAGTCCGCAGGGGCCTCTACCGGAACTGTTTTTT
CASSPQGPLPELFF
>few|NA|TRBV9|TRBJ1-1
TGTGCCAGCAGCGTTAATACAGGGAACACTGAAGCTTTCTTT
CASSVNTGNTEAFF
>once|TRBD2|TRBV6-6|TRBJ2-3
TGTGCCAGCAGATCTAGCGGGAGGTCCACAGATACGCAGTATTTT
CASRSSGRSTDTQYF
>NA|TRBD2|TRBV6-1|TRBJ2-1
TGTGCCAGCAGTGATCTGACTAGCGGGAGTTGGAATGAGCAGTTCTTC
CASSDLTSGSWNEQFF
>NA|NA|TRBV10-2|TRBJ1-5
TGCGCCAGCAGTGACAGGGTCAATCAGCCCCAGCATTTT
CASSDRVNQPQHF
>NA|NA|TRBV5-1|TRBJ2-3
TGCGCCAGCAGCGCCCTAGCTACAGATACGCAGTATTTT
CASSALATDTQYF
>NA|NA|TRBV27|TRBJ2-4
TGTGCCAGCAGCGCTACTAGTCCCTACAAAAACATTCAGTACTTC
CASSATSPYKNIQYF
>NA|NA|TRBV9|TRBJ2-7
TGTGCCAGCAGCGTAGCTGTGGGGGCGCGTTACGAGCAGTACTTC
CASSVAVGARYEQYF
>NA|TRBD1|TRBV25-1|TRBJ2-7
TGTGCCAGCACCGTGACAGGGGTGCCCCACGAGCAGTACTTC
CASTVTGVPHEQYF
>NA|NA|TRBV5-1|TRBJ2-7
TGCGCCAGCAAGGCGGGGCTCTACGAGCAGTACTTC
CASKAGLYEQYF
>once|TRBD1|TRBV5-6|TRBJ1-1
TGTGCCAGCAGCACTGGACAGGGGTGGAGGGATGAAGCTTTCTTT
CASSTGQGWRDEAFF
>NA|TRBD2|TRBV19|TRBJ2-1
TGTGCCAGTAGTCCACGACTAGCGGGAGGGTATGAGCAGTTCTTC
CASSPRLAGGYEQFF
>NA|TRBD1|TRBV9|TRBJ2-1
TGTGCCAGCAGCGGGGACAGGGGAATTGGCAATGAGCAGTTCTTC
CASSGDRGIGNEQFF
>NA|NA|TRBV19|TRBJ2-1
TGTGCCAGTAGTATCCGAGGGTACCCCTACAATGAGCAGTTCTTC
CASSIRGYPYNEQFF
>NA|NA|TRBV11-2|TRBJ2-3
TGTGCCAGCAGCTATACTAGCACAGATACGCAGTATTTT
CASSYTSTDTQYF
>NA|NA|TRBV2|TRBJ2-7
TGTGCCAGCAGTGCGGGCGGGGGCTTCTACGAGCAGTACTTC
CASSAGGGFYEQYF
>NA|NA|TRBV27|TRBJ1-4
TGTGCCAGCAGTTTATCGACTTGGAATAATGAAAAACTGTTTTTT
CASSLSTWNNEKLFF
>few|TRBD1|TRBV28|TRBJ1-5
TGTGCCAGCAGTTTACCAACCGGGACAGGGCTCAATCAGCCCCAGCATTTT
CASSLPTGTGLNQPQHF
>NA|TRBD1|TRBV7-9|TRBJ2-3
TGTGCCAGCAGCGAAGCTTTCAGACAGGGGGCGGGAGATACGCAGTATTTT
CASSEAFRQGAGDTQYF
>once|TRBD1|TRBV19|TRBJ1-4
TGTGCCAGCCGACAGGGAGGAAATGAAAAACTGTTTTTT
CASRQGGNEKLFF
>few|NA|TRBV27|TRBJ1-5
TGTGCCAGCAGTCCAGGGTTGTATCAGCCCCAGCATTTT
CASSPGLYQPQHF
>NA|NA|TRBV7-7|TRBJ2-1
TGTGCCAGCAGCCCCACCCCCCCGGGATCCTACAATGAGCAGTTCTTC
CASSPTPPGSYNEQFF
>NA|TRBD1|TRBV27|TRBJ2-7
TGTGCCAGCAGACCGGACAGGCGTTACGAGCAGTACTTC
CASRPDRRYEQYF
>NA|NA|TRBV4-2|TRBJ2-1
TGTGCCAGCAGCCAAGGCGCCGAGCAGTTCTTC
CASSQGAEQFF
>NA|NA|TRBV6-1|TRBJ1-3
TGTGCCAGCAGCCCGGGGGGGAATGGAAACACCATATATTTT
CASSPGGNGNTIYF
>NA|NA|TRBV5-6|TRBJ2-7
TGTGCCAGCAGCTCACAGGGCTACGAGCAGTACTTC
CASSSQGYEQYF
>NA|NA|TRBV4-2|TRBJ2-3
TGTGCCAGCAGCCAAGACCCGAGCGGGTTTGTTTTGGATACGCAGTATTTT
CASSQDPSGFVLDTQYF
>NA|NA|TRBV5-6|TRBJ1-5
TGTGCCAGCAGCCGCACGGGTCATAAGCAGCCCCAGCATTTT
CASSRTGHKQPQHF
>NA|NA|TRBV7-3|TRBJ1-5
TGTGCCAGCAGCTCCCCCCCTTATAGCAATCAGCCCCAGCATTTT
CASSSPPYSNQPQHF
>once|NA|TRBV2|TRBJ1-2
TGTGCCAGCAGGAGGTGGGGCCAACTTCTCTATGGCTACACCTTC
CASRRWGQLLYGYTF
>NA|TRBD1|TRBV2|TRBJ1-1
TGTGCCAGCAGTCCTGGGACAGGGGGAGCTTTCTTT
CASSPGTGGAFF
>NA|NA|TRBV9|TRBJ1-3
TGTGCCAGCAGCGTAGTTGGAGTCTCTGGAAACACCATATATTTT
CASSVVGVSGNTIYF
>NA|TRBD1|TRBV20-1|TRBJ1-2
TGCAGTGCTATCAGGGGGTATGGCTACACCTTC
CSAIRGYGYTF
>NA|TRBD2|TRBV5-1|TRBJ2-7
TGCGCCAGCAGCTTGGCGACTAGCGGGTTCCCCTCTATAGAGCAGTACTTC
CASSLATSGFPSIEQYF
>NA|NA|TRBV4-1|TRBJ2-7
TGCGCCAGCAGCCAAGAGTTAGTATATGAGCAGTACTTC
CASSQELVYEQYF
>NA|TRBD1|TRBV28|TRBJ1-1
TGTGCCAGCAGTCGCCCGGACAGGGGTTTGACTGAAGCTTTCTTT
CASSRPDRGLTEAFF
>NA|NA|TRBV30|TRBJ2-3
TGTGCCTGGACCCGAGAACCCTCCGCAGATACGCAGTATTTT
CAWTREPSADTQYF
>NA|NA|TRBV9|TRBJ1-3
TGTGCCAGCAGCGCGGAGCAGGGCTCTGGAAACACCATATATTTT
CASSAEQGSGNTIYF
>few|NA|TRBV20-1|TRBJ1-2
TGCAGTGGCCGCCCAGGGTATGGCTACACCTTC
CSGRPGYGYTF
>NA|TRBD1|TRBV28|TRBJ2-5
TGTGCCAGCCGCTATAGGGGACAGGGGGGAGAGACCCAGTACTTC
CASRYRGQGGETQYF
>NA|NA|TRBV28|TRBJ2-2
TGTGCCAGCAGTTTACAGGGGTTCACCGGGGAGCTGTTTTTT
CASSLQGFTGELFF
>NA|NA|TRBV9|TRBJ1-1
TGTGCCAGCAGCGTAGGCGGCAGAGTGAACACTGAAGCTTTCTTT
CASSVGGRVNTEAFF
>once|NA|TRBV28|TRBJ2-7
TGTGCCAGCAGTTTAGAGGGAGGCTCCTACGAGCAGTACTTC
CASSLEGGSYEQYF
>NA|NA|TRBV7-7|TRBJ2-6
TGTGCTAGCAGCCCACAACCTGGGGCCAACGTCCTGACTTTC
CASSPQPGANVLTF
>NA|TRBD2|TRBV28|TRBJ2-5
TGTGCCAGCAGTATCCAGACTAGCGGGTACGAGACCCAGTACTTC
CASSIQTSGYETQYF
>NA|TRBD1|TRBV5-4|TRBJ1-2
TGTGCCAGCAGCTTGGAGGGGACAGCGCTTTATGGCTACACCTTC
CASSLEGTALYGYTF
>NA|NA|TRBV2|TRBJ2-1
TGTGCCAGCAGTGAAGCGCCAAGCGAGTTCTTC
CASSEAPSEFF
>NA|NA|TRBV7-8|TRBJ1-5
TGTGCCAGCAGACCAAGCCGGGGGAAAGGCAATCAGCCCCAGCATTTT
CASRPSRGKGNQPQHF
>NA|NA|TRBV2|TRBJ2-1
TGTGCCAGCAGTGACCGTCTTGGTCTAGCGGAGCAGTTCTTC
CASSDRLGLAEQFF
>NA|NA|TRBV19|TRBJ1-5
TGTGCCAGTAGTATAGCGACAGGTTTCAATCAGCCCCAGCATTTT
CASSIATGFNQPQHF